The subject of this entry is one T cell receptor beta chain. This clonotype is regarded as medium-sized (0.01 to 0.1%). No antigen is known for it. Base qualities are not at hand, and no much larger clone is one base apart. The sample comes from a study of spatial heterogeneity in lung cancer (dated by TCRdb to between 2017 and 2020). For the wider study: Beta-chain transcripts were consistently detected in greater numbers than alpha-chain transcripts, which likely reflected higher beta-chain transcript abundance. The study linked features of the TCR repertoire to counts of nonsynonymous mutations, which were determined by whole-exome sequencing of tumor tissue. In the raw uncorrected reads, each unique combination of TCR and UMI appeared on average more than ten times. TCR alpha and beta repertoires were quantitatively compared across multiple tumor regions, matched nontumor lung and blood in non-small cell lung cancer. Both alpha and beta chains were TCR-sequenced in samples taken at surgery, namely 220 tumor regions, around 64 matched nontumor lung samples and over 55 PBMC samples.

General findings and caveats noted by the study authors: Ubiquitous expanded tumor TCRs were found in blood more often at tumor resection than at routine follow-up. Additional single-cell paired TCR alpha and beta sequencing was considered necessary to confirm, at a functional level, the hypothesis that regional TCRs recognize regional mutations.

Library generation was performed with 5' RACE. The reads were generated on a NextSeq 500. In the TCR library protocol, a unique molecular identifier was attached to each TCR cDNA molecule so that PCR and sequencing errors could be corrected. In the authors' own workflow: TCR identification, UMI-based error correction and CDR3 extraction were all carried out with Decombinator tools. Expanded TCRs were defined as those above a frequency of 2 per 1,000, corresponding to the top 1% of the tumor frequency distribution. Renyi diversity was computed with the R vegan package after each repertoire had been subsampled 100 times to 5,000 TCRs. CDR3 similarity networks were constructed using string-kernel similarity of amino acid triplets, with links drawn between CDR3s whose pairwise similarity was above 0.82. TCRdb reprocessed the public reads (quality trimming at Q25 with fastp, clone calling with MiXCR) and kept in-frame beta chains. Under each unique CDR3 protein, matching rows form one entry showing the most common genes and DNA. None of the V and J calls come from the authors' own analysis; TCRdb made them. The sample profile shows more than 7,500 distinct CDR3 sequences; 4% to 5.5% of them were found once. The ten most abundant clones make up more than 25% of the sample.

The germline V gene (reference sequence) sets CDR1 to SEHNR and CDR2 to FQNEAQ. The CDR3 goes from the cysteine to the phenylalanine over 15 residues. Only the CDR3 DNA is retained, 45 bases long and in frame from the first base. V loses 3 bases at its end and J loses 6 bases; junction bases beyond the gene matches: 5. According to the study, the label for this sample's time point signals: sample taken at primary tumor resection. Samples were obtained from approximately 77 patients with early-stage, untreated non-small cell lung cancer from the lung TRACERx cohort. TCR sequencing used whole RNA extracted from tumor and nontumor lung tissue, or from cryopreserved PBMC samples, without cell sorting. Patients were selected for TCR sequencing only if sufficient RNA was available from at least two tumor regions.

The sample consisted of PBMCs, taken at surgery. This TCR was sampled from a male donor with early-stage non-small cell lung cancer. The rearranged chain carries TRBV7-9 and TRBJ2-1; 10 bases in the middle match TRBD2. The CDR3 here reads CASSFIAGGPNEQFF. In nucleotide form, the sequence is TGTGCCAGCAGCTTTATAGCGGGGGGACCCAATGAGCAGTTCTTC.